This TCR beta chain was identified in a study of blood T cell repertoires in COVID-19. Method: immunoSEQ multiplex PCR; TCRdb's copy keeps in-frame clones and lacks some. The table includes over 90,000 clones, more than 70% detected once. Sequencing was performed on peripheral blood. The clonotype originates from a woman aged 60-75 years in a cohort sampled during active or convalescent COVID-19.

This CDR3 is CAGISASGGASQYF. In DNA, the CDR3 is TGTGCCGGGATTTCGGCTAGCGGGGGGGCCTCGCAGTATTTT. The rearrangement joins TRBV30 to TRBJ2-3, with 12 bases that match TRBD2. Per germline, CDR1 GTSNPN and CDR2 SVGIG (reference sequence). This CDR3 contains 14 residues. J gave up 10 bases and V 8 bases, and 13 bases lay outside the gene matches.